Below, 8 T cell receptor beta chains from the same sample are listed, as sequenced in a study of persistence of HIV-infected CD4 T cells. No antigen has been identified for these receptors. The immunoSEQ assay was version 4, run in survey mode. Here immunoSEQ multiplex PCR was the method, and the copy in TCRdb shows in-frame clones only, minus some. The table lists about 33,000 clones, about four fifths of them singletons. Lysates of CMV-infected fibroblasts at around 9.8 ug/mL stimulated these cells. Memory cells lacking CD40L and CD69 with high CD45RO were sorted. Sample: CD4+ T cells sorted from PBMCs after roughly 20-hour stimulation, taken from a patient who received antiretroviral therapy. These receptors were collected from an adult woman with HIV who was CMV-seropositive.

The sample holds a few counts of this clone. The genes are TRBV10-3 and TRBJ2-1; 7 positions match TRBD2. Trimming at V came to 6 bases and at J to 9 bases, leaving 8 bases not matched to a gene. The CDR3 has 13 residues. CDR1 is ENHRY and CDR2 is SYGVKD in the germline V gene. The chain's CDR3 is CAISRGEGSEQFF. CDR3 nucleotide sequence: TGTGCCATCAGCCGAGGGGAGGGGAGTGAGCAGTTCTTC.

The chain carries TRBV6-6 and TRBJ1-5, with D tentatively TRBD1 (6 bases). There are 16 residues in the CDR3. CDR1 is MNHNY, CDR2 SVGAGI, per germline (reference sequence). Trimming shortened V by 2 bases and J by 3 bases, and 14 bases separated the two germline ends. The CDR3 nucleotides read TGTGCCAGCAGTTACCCCCAGGGGAGGAACAATCAGCCCCAGCATTTT. As protein: CASSYPQGRNNQPQHF.

The chain recombines TRBV19 with TRBJ2-1, with 8 bases that match TRBD2. Germline trimming cut 11 bases from V and 5 bases from J; bases unmatched to any gene: 11. In germline, CDR1 is LNHDA, CDR2 SQIVND (reference sequence). The CDR3 runs to 14 residues. Here the CDR3 reads CASGGGLTHNEQFF. Written as DNA, the CDR3 is TGTGCCTCGGGGGGGGGACTAACACACAATGAGCAGTTCTTC.

The chain uses TRBV28 and TRBJ2-7, with D possibly being TRBD1 or TRBD2 (5 bases each). From germline, CDR1 is MDHEN and CDR2 SYDVKM. The CDR3 covers 17 residues. Trimming left V 2 bases short and J 2 bases short, with 19 bases between. CDR3 DNA sequence: TGTGCCAGCAGTTTACCTGTCGGGGCAGGAACAACCTACGAGCAGTACTTC. Encoded protein: CASSLPVGAGTTYEQYF.

The chain is built from TRBV5-1 and TRBJ2-7, with 9 bases identical to TRBD1. V gave up 3 bases and J gave up 5 bases; unmatched junction bases: 9. Germline-derived CDR1 and CDR2 are SGHRS and YFSETQ. The CDR3 extends over 15 amino acids. The CDR3 loop is CASSSETQGAHEQYF. The CDR3 nucleotides read TGCGCCAGCAGCTCCGAAACACAGGGGGCCCACGAGCAGTACTTC.

On this clone itself: Within the sample, other DNA sequences also encode this same CDR3. The rearrangement links TRBV14 to TRBJ1-1, with D hard to call. This CDR3 is 13 amino acids long. The ends were cut back, 2 bases at V and 5 bases at J, with 9 bases in the middle. CDR1 and CDR2 (germline): SGHDN, FVKESK. The CDR3 DNA follows: TGTGCCAGCAGCCAAAGGTTGGGGACTGAAGCTTTCTTT. It encodes CASSQRLGTEAFF.

This sequence joins TRBV7-6 and TRBJ2-7; D is ambiguous. Germline CDR1 is SGHVS and CDR2 is FNYEAQ. The CDR3 spans 12 residues. Trimming removed 5 bases from V and 7 bases from J, with 12 bases in between. The CDR3 reads CASSPGVGEQYF. CDR3 nucleotides: TGTGCCAGCAGCCCCGGTGTGGGGGAGCAGTACTTC. Using reference TRBV7-6 and TRBJ2-7 for the parts outside the CDR3, the full variable domain is GAGVSQSPRYKVTKRGQDVALRCDPISGHVSLYWYRQALGQGPEFLTYFNYEAQQDKSGLPNDRFSAERPEGSISTLTIQRTEQRDSAMYRCASSPGVGEQYFGPGTRLTVT.

The CDR3 region has the DNA TGTGCCAGCAGCTTGCGGCAAAGGACAGATCTTAGAAGCACAGATACGCAGTATTTT. Amino acids: CASSLRQRTDLRSTDTQYF. The chain links TRBV5-5 to TRBJ2-3, with TRBD1 as a possible D gene (6 bases). V was trimmed by 1 base and J by 0 bases, leaving 21 bases between them. CDR3 size: 19 residues. The germline V gene encodes CDR1 SGHKS and CDR2 YYEKEE (reference sequence).